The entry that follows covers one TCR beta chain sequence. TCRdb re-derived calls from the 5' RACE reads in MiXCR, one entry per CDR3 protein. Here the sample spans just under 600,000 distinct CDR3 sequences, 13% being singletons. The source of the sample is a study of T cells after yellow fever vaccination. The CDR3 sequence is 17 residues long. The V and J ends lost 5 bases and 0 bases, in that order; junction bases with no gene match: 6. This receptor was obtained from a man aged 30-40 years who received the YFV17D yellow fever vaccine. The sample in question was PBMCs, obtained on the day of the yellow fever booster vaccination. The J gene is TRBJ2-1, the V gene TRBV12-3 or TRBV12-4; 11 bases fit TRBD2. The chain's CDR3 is CASSGLAGGISYNEQFF. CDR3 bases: TGTGCCAGCAGTGGTCTAGCGGGAGGCATCTCCTACAATGAGCAGTTCTTC.